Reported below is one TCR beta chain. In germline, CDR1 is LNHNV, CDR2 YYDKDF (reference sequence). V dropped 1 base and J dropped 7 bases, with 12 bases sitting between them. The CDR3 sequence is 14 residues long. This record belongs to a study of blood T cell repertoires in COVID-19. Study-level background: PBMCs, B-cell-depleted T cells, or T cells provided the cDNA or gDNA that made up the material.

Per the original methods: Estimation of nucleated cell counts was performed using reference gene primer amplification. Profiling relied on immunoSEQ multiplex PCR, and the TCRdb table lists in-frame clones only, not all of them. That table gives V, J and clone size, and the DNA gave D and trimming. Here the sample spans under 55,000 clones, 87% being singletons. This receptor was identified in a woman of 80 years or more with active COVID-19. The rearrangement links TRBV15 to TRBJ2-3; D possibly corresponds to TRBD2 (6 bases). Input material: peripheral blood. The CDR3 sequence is CATSRARTINTQYF. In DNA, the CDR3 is TGTGCCACCAGCAGAGCGCGGACTATAAATACGCAGTATTTT.